These 24 T cell receptor beta chains originate from one sample sequenced in a study of cytomegalovirus exposure and HLA in healthy donors. The PCR used 60 Vbeta and 13 Jbeta primers. Here immunoSEQ multiplex PCR was the method, and the copy in TCRdb shows in-frame clones only, minus some. The profile shows 90,000 to 120,000 clones, approximately 80% of them singletons. The sample comprised PBMCs. These receptors were obtained from a male donor in good health and CMV-seronegative.

The count of this clone is one. The V and J genes are TRBV5-4 and TRBJ1-2, with a weak D call TRBD1 (6 bases). The V gene lost 4 bases and the J gene lost 4 bases, with 17 bases spanning the gap. The V gene's germline CDR1 is SGHNT and CDR2 YYREEE (reference sequence). This CDR3 has 15 amino acids. The CDR3 sequence is CASSLPQTGRYGYTF. The CDR3 DNA reads as TGTGCCAGCAGCCTTCCCCAAACAGGGCGCTATGGCTACACCTTC.

The chain combines TRBV7-9 with TRBJ1-1; 7 nucleotides match TRBD1. Looked up from germline, CDR1 is SEHNR and CDR2 is FQNEAQ (reference sequence). The CDR3 runs 13 residues. V shed 5 bases, J shed 6 bases, and the junction held 6 bases outside the gene matches. The CDR3 nucleotides read TGTGCCAGCAGCCAGACAGGGTCGGCTGAAGCTTTCTTT. Amino acid sequence: CASSQTGSAEAFF.

The chain is built from TRBV7-2 and TRBJ2-3; 8 nucleotides align to TRBD2. CDR3 size: 17 residues. The germline V gene has CDR1 SGHTA and CDR2 FQGNSA. V lost 6 bases, J lost 2 bases, and 13 bases stayed unmatched. The CDR3, as DNA: TGTGCCAGCAGTCTAGGGGGGCTAGCGGGCAACACAGATACGCAGTATTTT. Its protein product is CASSLGGLAGNTDTQYF.

The rearrangement uses TRBV18 and TRBJ2-3, with TRBD2 matching over 13 bases. Germline CDR1 KGHSH, CDR2 LQKENI. The CDR3 is 16 residues long. The junction had 5 bases not matched to a gene; V was cut back by 5 bases and J by 3 bases. The CDR3 protein is CASSATSGRTTDTQYF. The CDR3 nucleotides read TGTGCCAGCTCAGCGACTAGCGGGAGGACGACAGATACGCAGTATTTT.

This sequence joins TRBV21-1 and TRBJ2-1; whether TRBD2, the table's D call, matches the DNA was not checked. TRBV21-1 is noted as a pseudogene. CDR3 length equals 19 residues. In DNA form, the CDR3 reads TGTGCCAGCAGCAAAAAGCCGGGACTAGCGGGAGGTTCCTACAATGAGCAGTTCTTC. Translation gives CASSKKPGLAGGSYNEQFF.

The chain employs TRBV6-1 and TRBJ2-5; TRBD1 matches at 10 bases. The J call may be wrong; the DNA end is better matched by TRBJ2-7. There are 14 residues in the CDR3. Germline V gene data show CDR1 as MNHNS and CDR2 as SASEGT. The CDR3 reads CASSEGTGGYEQYF. The DNA of the CDR3 is TGTGCCAGCAGTGAAGGGACAGGGGGCTACGAGCAGTACTTC.

Written as DNA, the CDR3 is TGTGCCAGCTCACCACCGACAGGGGGCCTCTCGCTTGAGCAGTACTTC. Amino acid sequence: CASSPPTGGLSLEQYF. This chain joins TRBV18 and TRBJ2-7, with 10 bases that match TRBD1. CDR1 KGHSH and CDR2 LQKENI come from the germline V gene. The V gene end was trimmed by 0 bases and the J gene end by 7 bases; junction bases not matched to a gene: 9. The CDR3 covers 16 residues. The whole variable domain, remainder taken from reference TRBV18 and TRBJ2-7, is NAGVMQNPRHLVRRRGQEARLRCSPMKGHSHVYWYRQLPEEGLKFMVYLQKENIIDESGMPKERFSAEFPKEGPSILRIQQVVRGDSAAYFCASSPPTGGLSLEQYFGPGTRLTVT.

J is TRBJ2-1 and V is TRBV7-2; 8 positions match TRBD2. Germline loops: CDR1 SGHTA, CDR2 FQGNSA. The CDR3 consists of 15 residues. The J segment lost 6 bases and the V segment lost 1 base, leaving 5 bases of the junction unmatched. The CDR3 protein is CASSLDSGSVNEQFF. In DNA form, the CDR3 reads TGTGCCAGCAGCTTAGACAGCGGGAGTGTCAATGAGCAGTTCTTC.

The chain couples TRBV6-5 to TRBJ1-6; D is ambiguous. CDR3 length: 14 amino acids. Germline CDR1 MNHEY, CDR2 SVGAGI. With 2 bases removed from V and 5 bases from J, the gap between germline ends came to 7 bases. CDR3 in amino acids: CASSYQQDNSPLHF. As DNA, the CDR3 is TGTGCCAGCAGTTACCAGCAGGATAATTCACCCCTCCACTTT.

The chain links TRBV4-1 to TRBJ2-7; 9 bases agree with TRBD1. Germline trimming cut 5 bases from V and 4 bases from J; bases unmatched to any gene: 3. Germline V gene sequence: CDR1 MGHRA, CDR2 YSYEKL. The CDR3 consists of 13 residues. CDR3 sequence reads: CASSEDRGYEQYF. The CDR3 region has the DNA TGCGCCAGCAGCGAGGACAGGGGTTACGAGCAGTACTTC.

This clone has only one observation. The rearrangement uses TRBV30 and TRBJ2-5, with 7 bases fitting TRBD1. The end of the DNA fits TRBJ2-7 better, so the J call may be wrong. The germline V gene has CDR1 GTSNPN and CDR2 SVGIG (reference sequence). The CDR3 consists of 13 residues. CDR3 coding DNA: TGTGCCTGGAGCCCCTTGAGGGGGCGCGAGCAGTACTTC. It specifies CAWSPLRGREQYF.

The chain combines TRBV21-1 with TRBJ2-4; TRBD2 reflects the table's D call only, with no check against the DNA. TRBV21-1 is flagged as a pseudogene. The CDR3 sequence is 15 residues long. The CDR3 nucleotides are TGTGCCAGCAGGACAGCGGGAGGGCCCCGGAACATTCAGTACTTC. Translation: CASRTAGGPRNIQYF.

J is TRBJ1-2 and V is TRBV2; 8 bases map to TRBD1. The CDR3 runs to 12 residues. Germline CDR1 and CDR2: SNHLY and FYNNEI. V gave up 5 bases and J gave up 7 bases; unmatched junction bases: 3. In DNA form, the CDR3 reads TGTGCCAGCAGTCGAGACAGGGGTGGCTACACCTTC. As protein: CASSRDRGGYTF.

The chain employs TRBV6-1 and TRBJ1-2; D perhaps matches TRBD1 (6 bases). The germline V gene has CDR1 MNHNS and CDR2 SASEGT. V was trimmed by 5 bases and J by 8 bases, leaving 18 bases between them. This CDR3 has 14 residues. The CDR3 loop is CASSSGGGGRGYTF. DNA of the CDR3: TGTGCCAGCAGTTCTGGGGGCGGGGGAAGAGGCTACACCTTC.

The chain recombines TRBV5-1 with TRBJ2-2, with D perhaps matching TRBD2 (5 bases). The CDR3 sequence is 15 residues long. Trimming pared 5 bases from V and 6 bases from J, leaving 17 bases between. The germline V gene encodes CDR1 SGHRS and CDR2 YFSETQ. This CDR3 reads CASRPGLSGAGELFF. The CDR3 DNA follows: TGCGCCAGCAGACCCGGACTGAGCGGCGCCGGGGAGCTGTTTTTT.

The V call is TRBV27, the J call TRBJ1-1; D unclear. CDR1 is MNHEY, CDR2 SMNVEV, per germline (reference sequence). The CDR3 consists of 14 residues. V dropped 2 bases and J dropped 5 bases, with 12 bases sitting between them. CDR3 nucleotides: TGTGCCAGCAGTTTAAAGGAGGGCTTTACTGAAGCTTTCTTT. Translation gives CASSLKEGFTEAFF.

This clone has a handful of counts. This sequence joins TRBV19 and TRBJ2-7, with D possibly TRBD2 on 6 matching bases. Between the trimmed V and J ends, which lost 10 bases and 0 bases, there was a span of 16 bases. The CDR3 extends over 14 amino acids. In germline, CDR1 is LNHDA, CDR2 SQIVND (reference sequence). The CDR3 nucleotides are TGTGCCACTCAGGGCCGACTAGGCTCCTACGAGCAGTACTTC. Its protein product is CATQGRLGSYEQYF.

The chain carries TRBV11-3 and TRBJ1-1; D is unclear. CDR3 size: 15 residues. Between the trimmed V and J ends, which lost 2 bases and 3 bases, there was a span of 13 bases. Looked up from germline, CDR1 is SGHNT and CDR2 is YENEEA. For the CDR3, the DNA is TGTGCCAGCAGCTTAAGACTCGGGGATTACACTGAAGCTTTCTTT. Its protein is CASSLRLGDYTEAFF. Looking up the rest from reference TRBV11-3 and TRBJ1-1 gives the full variable domain: EAGVVQSPRYKIIEKKQPVAFWCNPISGHNTLYWYLQNLGQGPELLIRYENEEAVDDSQLPKDRFSAERLKGVDSTLKIQPAELGDSAVYLCASSLRLGDYTEAFFGQGTRLTVV.

This clone was picked up a small number of times. V usage is TRBV19 and J usage is TRBJ1-5; TRBD1 aligns across 8 bases. The CDR3 is 14 amino acids. In germline, CDR1 is LNHDA, CDR2 SQIVND (reference sequence). V lost 4 bases to trimming and J lost 6 bases; unmatched junction nucleotides: 5. The chain's CDR3 is CASSTGTGAQPQHF. DNA for the CDR3: TGTGCCAGTAGTACCGGGACAGGAGCTCAGCCCCAGCATTTT.

This clone has a handful of counts. This chain links TRBV10-2 with TRBJ1-2; tentatively, D is TRBD1 (5 bases). Germline V gene sequence: CDR1 WSHSY, CDR2 SAAADI. The CDR3 consists of 13 residues. Trimming shortened V by 3 bases and J by 8 bases, and 13 bases separated the two germline ends. The CDR3 loop reads CASSDWGVGGYTF. DNA of the CDR3: TGCGCCAGCAGTGATTGGGGGGTCGGCGGCTACACCTTC.

V and J are TRBV7-9 and TRBJ1-1; perhaps TRBD1 as D (6 bases). The V and J ends lost 6 bases and 1 base respectively, with 15 bases between them. This CDR3 contains 15 residues. CDR1 and CDR2 from the germline V gene are SEHNR and FQNEAQ (reference sequence). This CDR3 reads CASSQTIQGNTEAFF. For the CDR3, the DNA is TGTGCCAGCAGTCAGACCATACAGGGGAACACTGAAGCTTTCTTT.

CDR3 in amino acids: CASSPSPSGSGSEQYF. CDR3 DNA sequence: TGTGCCAGCAGCCCCTCCCCTAGCGGGAGTGGTAGCGAGCAGTACTTC. This chain joins TRBV13 and TRBJ2-7, with TRBD2 matching over 10 bases. Germline loops: CDR1 PRHDT, CDR2 FYEKMQ (reference sequence). V was clipped by 5 bases and J by 6 bases; unmatched bases: 13. The CDR3 covers 16 residues.

The V and J genes are TRBV5-1 and TRBJ2-7; D unclear. Trimming pared 0 bases from V and 3 bases from J, leaving 4 bases between. The V gene's germline CDR1 is SGHRS and CDR2 YFSETQ. This CDR3 is 12 amino acids long. CDR3 region: CASSLANYEQYF. The CDR3 region has the DNA TGCGCCAGCAGCTTGGCCAACTACGAGCAGTACTTC. The complete variable domain, with remaining parts taken from reference TRBV5-1 and TRBJ2-7, reads KAGVTQTPRYLIKTRGQQVTLSCSPISGHRSVSWYQQTPGQGLQFLFEYFSETQRNKGNFPGRFSGRQFSNSRSEMNVSTLELGDSALYLCASSLANYEQYFGPGTRLTVT.

The chain couples TRBV19 to TRBJ1-2; 8 bases agree with TRBD1. CDR1 is LNHDA, CDR2 SQIVND, per germline (reference sequence). V dropped 3 bases and J dropped 4; count of bases not matched to a gene: 7. The CDR3 has 15 residues. CDR3 in amino acids: CASSILGTGSYGYTF. For the CDR3, the DNA is TGTGCCAGTAGTATCCTCGGGACAGGATCCTATGGCTACACCTTC.